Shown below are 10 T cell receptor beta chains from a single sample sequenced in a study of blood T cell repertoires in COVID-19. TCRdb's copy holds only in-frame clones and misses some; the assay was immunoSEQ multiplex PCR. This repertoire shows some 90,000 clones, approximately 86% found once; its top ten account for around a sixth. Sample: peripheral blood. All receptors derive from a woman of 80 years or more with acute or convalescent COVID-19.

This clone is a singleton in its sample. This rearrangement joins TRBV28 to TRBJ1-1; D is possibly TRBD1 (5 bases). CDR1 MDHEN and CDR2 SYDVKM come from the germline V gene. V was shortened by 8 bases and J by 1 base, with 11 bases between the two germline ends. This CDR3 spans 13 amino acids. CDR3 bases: TGTGCCAGCGAACGACAGCGGAACACTGAAGCTTTCTTT. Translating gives CASERQRNTEAFF. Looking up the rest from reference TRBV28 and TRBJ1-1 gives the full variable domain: DVKVTQSSRYLVKRTGEKVFLECVQDMDHENMFWYRQDPGLGLRLIYFSYDVKMKEKGDIPEGYSVSREKKERFSLILESASTNQTSMYLCASERQRNTEAFFGQGTRLTVV.

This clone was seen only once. CDR3 DNA sequence: TGTGCCAGCAGTACCCGGAGGGACAGGGTTACCGAGCAGTACTTC. Amino acid sequence: CASSTRRDRVTEQYF. This chain joins TRBV11-1 and TRBJ2-7; TRBD1 aligns across 9 bases. The junction had 12 bases not matched to a gene; V was cut back by 6 bases and J by 6 bases. The germline gives CDR1 SGHAT, CDR2 FQDESV (reference sequence). This CDR3 has 15 residues.

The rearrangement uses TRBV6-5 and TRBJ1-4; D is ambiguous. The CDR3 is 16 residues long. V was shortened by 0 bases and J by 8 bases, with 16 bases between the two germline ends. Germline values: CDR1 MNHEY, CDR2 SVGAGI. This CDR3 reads CASSYSMWQVGEKLFF. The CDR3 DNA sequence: TGTGCCAGCAGTTACTCAATGTGGCAGGTTGGAGAAAAACTGTTTTTT.

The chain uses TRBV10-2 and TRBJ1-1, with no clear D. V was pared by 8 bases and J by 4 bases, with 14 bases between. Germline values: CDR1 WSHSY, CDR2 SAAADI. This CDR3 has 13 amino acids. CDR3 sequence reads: CASCIQLGTEAFF. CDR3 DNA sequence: TGCGCCAGCTGTATACAGTTGGGCACTGAAGCTTTCTTT.

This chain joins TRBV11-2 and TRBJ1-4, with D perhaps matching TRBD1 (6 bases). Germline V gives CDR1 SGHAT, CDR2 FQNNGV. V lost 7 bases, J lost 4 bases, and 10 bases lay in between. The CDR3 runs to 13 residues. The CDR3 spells CASKRGYNEKLFF. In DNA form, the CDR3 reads TGTGCCAGCAAGAGGGGGTATAATGAAAAACTGTTTTTT.

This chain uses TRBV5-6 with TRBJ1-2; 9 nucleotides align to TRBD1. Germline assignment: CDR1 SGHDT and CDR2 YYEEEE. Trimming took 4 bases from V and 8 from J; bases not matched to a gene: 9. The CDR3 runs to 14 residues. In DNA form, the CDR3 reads TGTGCCAGCAGCCTAAGGGGACAGGGCATCGGCTACACCTTC. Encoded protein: CASSLRGQGIGYTF.

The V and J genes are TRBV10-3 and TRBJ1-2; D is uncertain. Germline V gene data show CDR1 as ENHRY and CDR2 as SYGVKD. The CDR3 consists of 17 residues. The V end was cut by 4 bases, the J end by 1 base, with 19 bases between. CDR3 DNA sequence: TGTGCCATCAGTGGGTCTCCGGGAGGGCAATATAACTATGGCTACACCTTC. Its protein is CAISGSPGGQYNYGYTF.

As DNA, the CDR3 is TGTGCCACCAGCAGAGATCAGACTAGCGGTGGGTATACGCAGTATTTT. Protein product: CATSRDQTSGGYTQYF. This rearrangement joins TRBV15 to TRBJ2-3; 9 nucleotides line up with TRBD2. This CDR3 region has 16 residues. J lost 7 bases, V lost 0 bases, and 8 bases had no gene match. Germline CDR1 LNHNV, CDR2 YYDKDF (reference sequence). Filled out from reference TRBV15 and TRBJ2-3, the complete variable domain reads DAMVIQNPRYQVTQFGKPVTLSCSQTLNHNVMYWYQQKSSQAPKLLFHYYDKDFNNEADTPDNFQSRRPNTSFCFLDIRSPGLGDTAMYLCATSRDQTSGGYTQYFGPGTRLTVL.

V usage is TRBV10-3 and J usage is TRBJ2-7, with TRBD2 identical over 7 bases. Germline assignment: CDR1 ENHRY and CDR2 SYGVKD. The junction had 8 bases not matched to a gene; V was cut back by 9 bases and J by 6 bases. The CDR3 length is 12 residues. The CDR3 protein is CAIAGERIEQYF. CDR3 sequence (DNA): TGTGCCATTGCGGGGGAGCGTATCGAGCAGTACTTC.

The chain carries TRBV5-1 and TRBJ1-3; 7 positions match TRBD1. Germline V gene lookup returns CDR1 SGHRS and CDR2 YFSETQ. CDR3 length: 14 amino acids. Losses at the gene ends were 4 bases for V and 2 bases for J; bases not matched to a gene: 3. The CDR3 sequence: CASSIQGTGNTIYF. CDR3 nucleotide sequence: TGCGCCAGCAGCATACAGGGGACTGGAAACACCATATATTTT.